Only one count was recorded for the clone carrying this TCR beta chain. What it binds is not known. These data belong to a study of cytomegalovirus exposure and HLA in healthy donors. Each donor's status was that of a healthy bone marrow donor. Unrecorded immune exposure was likely among donors, who were nominally healthy when sampled. The length of the CDR3 is 14 residues. Germline lookup yields CDR1 MGHRA and CDR2 YSYEKL. Trimming removed 6 bases at V and 4 bases at J, with 14 bases between. Use of 60 Vbeta and 13 Jbeta primers characterized the PCR. TCRdb's table, derived via immunoSEQ multiplex PCR, lists solely in-frame clones and lacks some. The table lists approximately 95,000 clones, about 81% of them singletons. Study conclusions and caveats: The study labeled 150 to 200 TCR beta chains cytomegalovirus-associated. Rarity marked most TCR sequences, yet some public TCRs occurred in many donors.

The sample consisted of PBMCs. The chain uses TRBV4-1 and TRBJ2-3; D is perhaps TRBD2 (6 bases). The TCR originated in a young man in good health and CMV-seropositive. The CDR3 coding sequence is TGCGCCAGCAGTCCCGGACTACTGTCAGATACGCAGTATTTT. Its translation is CASSPGLLSDTQYF.